The 19 T cell receptor beta chains in this list originate from one sample, sequenced in a study of a mutant IDH1 vaccine in newly diagnosed glioma. Measured with immunoSEQ multiplex PCR; TCRdb has only the in-frame clones, and not every one. The data contain 45,000 to 55,000 clones, 76% of them seen just once; the ten biggest clones take up approximately 12%. Regarding time point: week 35, safety follow-up. The vaccine gave 300 ug of a 20-mer mutant IDH1 peptide subcutaneously per dose. These TCRs are of unknown antigen specificity. This material consisted of PBMCs, taken from a glioma patient whose treatment included an IDH1 peptide vaccine. The receptors were sampled from a middle-aged man with glioma.

This clone was counted a single time. The chain recombines TRBV10-3 with TRBJ2-1; D is ambiguous. Germline lookup yields CDR1 ENHRY and CDR2 SYGVKD. V was cut by 6 bases and J by 7 bases, with 19 bases left in between. This CDR3 contains 15 residues. The CDR3 bases are TGTGCCATCAGGGCCGAGCCAGCCACGATGAATGAGCAGTTCTTC. Protein: CAIRAEPATMNEQFF.

The chain links TRBV15 to TRBJ2-7; D is unresolved. V was cut by 0 bases and J by 3 bases, with 6 bases left in between. CDR3 size: 13 residues. Germline CDR1 and CDR2: LNHNV and YYDKDF (reference sequence). The DNA of the CDR3 is TGTGCCACCAGCAGAGATGGCAGCTACGAGCAGTACTTC. This gives the protein CATSRDGSYEQYF.

The chain combines TRBV18 with TRBJ2-3; D is unresolved. This CDR3 has 14 residues. The germline V gene encodes CDR1 KGHSH and CDR2 LQKENI. Trimming took off 3 bases at V and 4 bases at J, with 11 bases between the two ends. CDR3: CASSPSPIADTQYF. The CDR3 DNA reads TGTGCCAGCTCACCCTCACCGATTGCAGATACGCAGTATTTT.

By sample share, this clone is medium-sized. This chain joins TRBV10-1 and TRBJ1-1; no definite D call. The CDR3 has 13 amino acids. Germline CDR1 is WNHNN and CDR2 is SYGVQD (reference sequence). Trimming cost V 7 bases and J 0 bases, with 9 bases left between them. CDR3 residues: CASMGNLNTEAFF. As DNA, the CDR3 is TGCGCCAGCATGGGAAACTTGAACACTGAAGCTTTCTTT.

The V call is TRBV29-1, the J call TRBJ2-7; D ambiguous. From germline, CDR1 is SQVTM and CDR2 ANQGSEA. V was shortened by 3 bases and J by 3 bases, with 6 bases between the two germline ends. This CDR3 contains 11 residues. In DNA, the CDR3 is TGCAGCGTTGAGTTTAGCTACGAGCAGTACTTC. This gives the protein CSVEFSYEQYF.

The chain has TRBV29-1 and TRBJ2-7, with D possibly being TRBD1 or TRBD2 (6 bases each). Germline lookup yields CDR1 SQVTM and CDR2 ANQGSEA. The CDR3 loop spans 13 amino acids. V was clipped by 7 bases and J by 3 bases, with 16 bases between them. The DNA for the CDR3 is TGCAGCGGGAGGGGGACGTCGGGCTACGAGCAGTACTTC. It yields the protein CSGRGTSGYEQYF.

The chain has TRBV27 and TRBJ2-3; 15 bases align to TRBD2. Germline trimming cut 5 bases from V and 6 bases from J; bases unmatched to any gene: 12. This CDR3 comprises 18 residues. The V gene's germline CDR1 is MNHEY and CDR2 SMNVEV (reference sequence). This CDR3 reads CASSPPTGLAGGGDTQYF. The CDR3 DNA is TGTGCCAGCAGTCCGCCGACGGGACTAGCGGGAGGTGGGGATACGCAGTATTTT.

V is TRBV10-2 and J is TRBJ2-1; weak D call: TRBD2 (6 bases). This CDR3 has 13 residues. The V gene lost 2 bases and the J gene lost 6 bases, with 8 bases spanning the gap. Germline V CDR1 and CDR2: WSHSY, SAAADI. This CDR3 is CASSEGTPNEQFF. CDR3 sequence (DNA): TGCGCCAGCAGTGAGGGGACTCCCAATGAGCAGTTCTTC.

This clone turned up a few times. The J gene is TRBJ1-2, the V gene TRBV28, with D unclear. Germline loops: CDR1 MDHEN, CDR2 SYDVKM. V shed 8 bases and J shed 2 bases, with 12 bases lying between them. This CDR3 comprises 13 residues. CDR3 amino acids: CASFARPNYGYTF. CDR3 coding DNA: TGTGCCAGCTTTGCTCGACCGAACTATGGCTACACCTTC.

This clone was found once. The chain combines TRBV19 with TRBJ2-3; no definite D call. V lost 0 bases and J 2 bases, leaving 6 bases between the germline ends. CDR1 is LNHDA and CDR2 is SQIVND in the germline V gene (reference sequence). The CDR3 extends over 14 amino acids. The CDR3 bases are TGTGCCAGTAGTATAGATCGGGCCACAGATACGCAGTATTTT. Its translation: CASSIDRATDTQYF.

The rearrangement joins TRBV5-1 to TRBJ1-4; 7 nucleotides line up with TRBD1. This CDR3 is 14 amino acids long. V lost 1 base and J lost 8; bases outside the gene matches: 5. CDR1 and CDR2 (germline): SGHRS, YFSETQ. Here the CDR3 DNA reads TGCGCCAGCAGCTTGTGTACAGGGGACGAAAAACTGTTTTTT. It specifies CASSLCTGDEKLFF.

This chain joins TRBV19 and TRBJ2-5, with D maybe TRBD1 (7 bases). The CDR3 is 15 amino acids. V dropped 7 bases and J dropped 4 bases, with 19 bases sitting between them. The germline V gene has CDR1 LNHDA and CDR2 SQIVND (reference sequence). This CDR3 is CASTKQGGNGETQYF. CDR3 nucleotides: TGTGCCAGTACCAAGCAGGGGGGAAATGGAGAGACCCAGTACTTC. Looking up the rest from reference TRBV19 and TRBJ2-5 gives the full variable domain: DGGITQSPKYLFRKEGQNVTLSCEQNLNHDAMYWYRQDPGQGLRLIYYSQIVNDFQKGDIAEGYSVSREKKESFPLTVTSAQKNPTAFYLCASTKQGGNGETQYFGPGTRLLVL.

The V and J genes are TRBV27 and TRBJ2-3; D gene uncertain. The germline V gene has CDR1 MNHEY and CDR2 SMNVEV (reference sequence). Trimming removed 2 bases from V and 4 bases from J, with 7 bases in between. The length of the CDR3 is 13 residues. The CDR3 protein is CASSLEGSDTQYF. CDR3 DNA sequence: TGTGCCAGCAGTTTAGAAGGATCAGATACGCAGTATTTT.

The chain links TRBV27 to TRBJ1-2; tentatively, D is TRBD1 (6 bases). V was trimmed by 3 bases and J by 2 bases, leaving 10 bases between them. There are 14 residues in the CDR3. The germline CDR1 and CDR2 sequences are MNHEY and SMNVEV (reference sequence). The CDR3 reads CASSFLDSNYGYTF. CDR3 DNA sequence: TGTGCCAGCAGTTTCTTGGACAGCAACTATGGCTACACCTTC.

The gene calls are TRBV18 and TRBJ2-2; 8 bases align to TRBD2. In germline, CDR1 is KGHSH, CDR2 LQKENI. The junction had 6 bases not matched to a gene; V was cut back by 2 bases and J by 10 bases. The length of the CDR3 is 14 residues. CDR3 in amino acids: CASSPGLAGVELFF. The CDR3 coding sequence is TGTGCCAGCTCACCAGGACTAGCTGGGGTGGAGCTGTTTTTT. Combining the CDR3 with reference TRBV18 and TRBJ2-2 gives the whole variable domain NAGVMQNPRHLVRRRGQEARLRCSPMKGHSHVYWYRQLPEEGLKFMVYLQKENIIDESGMPKERFSAEFPKEGPSILRIQQVVRGDSAAYFCASSPGLAGVELFFGEGSRLTVL.

The rearrangement links TRBV10-2 to TRBJ1-1, with D possibly being TRBD1 (5 bases). Germline CDR1 reads WSHSY; CDR2 reads SAAADI. CDR3 size: 13 residues. The germline V and J ends were trimmed by 7 bases and 0 bases, with 9 bases remaining between them. The CDR3 spells CASTKGMNTEAFF. The CDR3 DNA reads as TGCGCCAGCACGAAGGGGATGAACACTGAAGCTTTCTTT.

The V gene is TRBV7-8, the J gene TRBJ2-7, with 9 positions matching TRBD1. J gave up 7 bases and V 2 bases, and 9 bases lay outside the gene matches. The CDR3 totals 15 residues. Looked up from germline, CDR1 is SGHVS and CDR2 is FQNEAQ. CDR3 nucleotides: TGTGCCAGCAGCTTAAATCCGTCGACAGGGGGAGAGCAGTACGTC. Residues: CASSLNPSTGGEQYV.

J is TRBJ2-1 and V is TRBV19; 7 bases align to TRBD2. CDR1 LNHDA and CDR2 SQIVND come from the germline V gene (reference sequence). Trimming cost V 4 bases and J 4 bases; bases outside gene matches: 10. The CDR3 covers 16 residues. The CDR3 sequence is CASSRGGDPTYNEQFF. The CDR3 DNA reads as TGTGCCAGTAGTAGGGGGGGGGACCCAACATACAATGAGCAGTTCTTC.

The chain uses TRBV6-5 and TRBJ1-3; no reliable D call. Germline V lookup: CDR1 MNHEY, CDR2 SVGAGI. The CDR3 loop spans 15 amino acids. Trimming took off 0 bases at V and 1 base at J, with 7 bases between the two ends. The CDR3 loop is CASSYSSRSGNTIYF. The CDR3 DNA follows: TGTGCCAGCAGTTACTCTTCCCGGTCTGGAAACACCATATATTTT.